This TCR beta chain is from a study of T cells in Graves' hyperthyroidism and ophthalmopathy. Amplified TCR beta CDR3 regions came from RNA transcripts. Primed by the HTBI set, a first-round RT-PCR was run on the TCR CDR3. MiXCR was run by TCRdb on the multiplex PCR reads, yielding one entry per CDR3 protein. The profile shows approximately 700,000 distinct CDR3 sequences, roughly 15% of them singletons. This clonotype was recorded many times. What it recognizes is unknown. Germline-derived CDR1 and CDR2 are LGHDT and YNNKEL (reference sequence). The CDR3 contains 14 residues. V was cut by 1 base and J by 5 bases, with 11 bases left in between. Whole-study findings and limits: From stable hyperthyroidism, ophthalmopathy was separated by a 13 V-J model.

The sample comprised blood. This clonotype originated in a man between 18 and 29 years old with Graves' hyperthyroidism. The rearrangement links TRBV3-1 to TRBJ2-5; D might be TRBD2 (5 bases). CDR3 coding DNA: TGTGCCAGCAGCCAAGGGACTCTGGGGGAGACCCAGTACTTC. It codes for CASSQGTLGETQYF.